This T cell receptor beta chain was captured in a study of PD-1 blockade in classical Hodgkin lymphoma. TCRdb's table, derived via immunoSEQ multiplex PCR, lists solely in-frame clones and lacks some. Of approximately 36,000 clones in the sample, around 63% were seen once. From germline, CDR1 is LGHNA and CDR2 YSLEER. This CDR3 contains 16 residues. Trimming cost V 5 bases and J 2 bases, with 16 bases left between them. Relapse was seen in all patients after autologous stem cell transplantation, and brentuximab vedotin exposure was variable. Complete response, partial response or progressive disease was each patient's best response.

The material was peripheral blood mononuclear cells (PBMCs), obtained before the second cycle of nivolumab. The clonotype was recovered from a human donor with classical Hodgkin lymphoma. The chain combines TRBV4-3 with TRBJ1-3, with a weak D call TRBD1 (6 bases). Here the CDR3 DNA reads TGCGCCAGCAGCGACAGGTGGGGGCCTACTGGAAACACCATATATTTT. It is translated as CASSDRWGPTGNTIYF.